This T cell receptor (beta chain) was identified during a study of metastatic and nonmetastatic thyroid tumors. For the study at large: Repertoires from blood and tumor or nodule tissue of malignant and benign thyroid patients were compared. Findings and caveats of the study: It was reportedly found that TCR beta diversity was significantly higher in malignant thyroid tumors than in benign nodules, a difference seen in both blood and tumor samples.

Germline V lookup: CDR1 DFQATT, CDR2 SNEGSKA (reference sequence). The CDR3 totals 14 residues. The ends were cut back, 0 bases at V and 6 bases at J, with 12 bases in the middle. On this clone: Its antigen is not identified.

Not a single patient had been given any form of treatment at any point before undergoing thyroid surgery. As handled by the study authors: The distant-metastasis classifier for papillary thyroid cancer was built from CDR3 differences across clinicopathological groups. TCRdb called clones again from the PCR reads with MiXCR. The V and J calls follow TCRdb's processing rather than the paper's. Among some 27,000 clones listed, approximately 3.7% were seen once. The chain joins TRBV20-1 to TRBJ2-1, with a weak D call TRBD1 (6 bases). This TCR derives from a male donor with papillary thyroid cancer or a benign thyroid nodule (not recorded which). Some clones in this sample may be carry-over from other donors' samples. The sequenced material came from blood. In nucleotides, the CDR3 is TGCAGTGCTAGAGATGGCCGAGGGGGCAATGAGCAGTTCTTC. Amino acids: CSARDGRGGNEQFF.